Listed here is a single T cell receptor (beta chain). The target antigen is unknown. With the read ending 3 residues before the CDR3 end, the germline J gene is used to fill in that end. Only in-frame clones appear in the TCRdb table, and some are missing; sequencing was by immunoSEQ multiplex PCR. The specimen's table records around 30,000 clones. This sample was taken from a study of T cells in women clearing cervical HPV infection. Findings of the study overall: It is unknown whether associations predate infection; no effector/memory or HPV-specific sorting.

V was pared by 5 bases and J by 5 bases, with 16 bases between. The CDR3 has 14 amino acids. Germline-derived CDR1 and CDR2 are SGHAT and FQNNGV. This clonotype was sampled from a woman aged 18-70 years with a cervical HPV16 infection that either progressed to CIN3+ or cleared (not recorded which). V and J are TRBV11-2 and TRBJ2-7, with D perhaps TRBD2 (6 bases). The sample taken for sequencing was blood buffy coat. CDR3 residues: CASSPRLGKDEQYF. The DNA read from the CDR3 is TGTGCCAGCAGCCCTCGACTAGGAAAGGACGAG.